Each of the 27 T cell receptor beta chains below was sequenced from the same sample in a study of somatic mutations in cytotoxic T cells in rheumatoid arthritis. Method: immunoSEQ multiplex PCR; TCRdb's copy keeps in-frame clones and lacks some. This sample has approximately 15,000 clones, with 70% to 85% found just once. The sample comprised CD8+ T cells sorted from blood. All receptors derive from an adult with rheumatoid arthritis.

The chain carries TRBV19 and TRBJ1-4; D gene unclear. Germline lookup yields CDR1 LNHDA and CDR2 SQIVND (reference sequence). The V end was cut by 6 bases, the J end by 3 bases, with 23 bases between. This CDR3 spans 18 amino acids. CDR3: CASRGLAYRSGANEKLFF. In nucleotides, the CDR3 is TGTGCCAGTAGGGGCCTGGCCTACCGTTCGGGTGCTAATGAAAAACTGTTTTTT.

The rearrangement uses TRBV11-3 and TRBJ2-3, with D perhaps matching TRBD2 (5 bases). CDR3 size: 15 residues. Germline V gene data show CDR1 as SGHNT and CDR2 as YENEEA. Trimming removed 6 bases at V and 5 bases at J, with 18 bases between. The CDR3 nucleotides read TGTGCCAGCAGTAGGGAGCGAGAGTACGGAGATACGCAGTATTTT. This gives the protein CASSREREYGDTQYF.

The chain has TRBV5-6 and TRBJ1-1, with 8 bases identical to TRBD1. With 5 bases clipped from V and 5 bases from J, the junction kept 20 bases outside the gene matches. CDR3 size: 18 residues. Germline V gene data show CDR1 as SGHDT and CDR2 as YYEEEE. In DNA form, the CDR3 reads TGTGCCAGCAGAACCAAAACCGGGACAGGATACGTGGGGACTGAAGCTTTCTTT. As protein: CASRTKTGTGYVGTEAFF.

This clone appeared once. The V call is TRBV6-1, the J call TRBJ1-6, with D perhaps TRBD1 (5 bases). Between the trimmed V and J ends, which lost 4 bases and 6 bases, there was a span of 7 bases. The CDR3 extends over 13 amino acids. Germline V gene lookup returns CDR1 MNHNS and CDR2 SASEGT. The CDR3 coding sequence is TGTGCCAGCAGTGCAGGGATTAATTCACCCCTCCACTTT. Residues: CASSAGINSPLHF.

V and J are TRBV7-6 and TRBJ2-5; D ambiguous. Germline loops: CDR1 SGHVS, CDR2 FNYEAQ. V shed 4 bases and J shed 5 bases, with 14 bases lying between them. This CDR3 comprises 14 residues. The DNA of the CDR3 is TGTGCCAGCAGCTCCTCACTCATTGGGGAGACCCAGTACTTC. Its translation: CASSSSLIGETQYF.

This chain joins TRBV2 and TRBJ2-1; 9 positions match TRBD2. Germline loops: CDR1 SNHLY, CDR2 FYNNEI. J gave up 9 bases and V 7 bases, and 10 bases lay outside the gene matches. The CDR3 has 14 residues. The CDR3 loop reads CASIGSGSRSEQFF. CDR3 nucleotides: TGTGCCAGCATAGGTAGCGGGAGTAGGAGTGAGCAGTTCTTC.

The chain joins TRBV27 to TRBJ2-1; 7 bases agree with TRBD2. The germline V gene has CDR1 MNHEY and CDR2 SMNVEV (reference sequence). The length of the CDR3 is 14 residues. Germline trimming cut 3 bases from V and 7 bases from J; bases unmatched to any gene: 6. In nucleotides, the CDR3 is TGTGCCAGCAGTTTGGGCGGGAGTCTTAATGAGCAGTTCTTC. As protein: CASSLGGSLNEQFF.

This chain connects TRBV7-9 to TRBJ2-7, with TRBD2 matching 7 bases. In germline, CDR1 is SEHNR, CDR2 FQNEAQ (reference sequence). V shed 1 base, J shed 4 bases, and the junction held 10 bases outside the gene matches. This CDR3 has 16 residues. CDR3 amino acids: CASSLGLAALSYEQYF. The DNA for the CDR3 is TGTGCCAGCAGCTTAGGGCTAGCGGCATTGAGTTACGAGCAGTACTTC.

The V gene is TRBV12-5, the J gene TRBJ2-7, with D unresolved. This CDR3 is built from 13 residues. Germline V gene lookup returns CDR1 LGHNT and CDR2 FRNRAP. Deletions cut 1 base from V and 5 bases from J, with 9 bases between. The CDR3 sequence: CASGLGAWNEQYF. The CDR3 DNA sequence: TGTGCTAGTGGTTTGGGGGCTTGGAACGAGCAGTACTTC. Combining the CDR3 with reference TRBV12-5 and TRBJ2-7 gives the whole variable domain DARVTQTPRHKVTEMGQEVTMRCQPILGHNTVFWYRQTMMQGLELLAYFRNRAPLDDSGMPKDRFSAEMPDATLATLKIQPSEPRDSAVYFCASGLGAWNEQYFGPGTRLTVT.

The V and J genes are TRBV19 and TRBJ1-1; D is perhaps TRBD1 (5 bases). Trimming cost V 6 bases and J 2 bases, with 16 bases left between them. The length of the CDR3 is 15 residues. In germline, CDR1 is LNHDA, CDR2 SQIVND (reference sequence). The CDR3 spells CASRWEGQPNTEAFF. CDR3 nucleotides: TGTGCCAGTAGATGGGAGGGGCAGCCCAACACTGAAGCTTTCTTT.

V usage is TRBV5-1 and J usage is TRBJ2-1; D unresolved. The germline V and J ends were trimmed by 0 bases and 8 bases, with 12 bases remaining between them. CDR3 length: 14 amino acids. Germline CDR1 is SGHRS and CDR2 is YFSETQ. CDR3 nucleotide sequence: TGCGCCAGCAGCTTGGTACCGGCCGGCGATGAGCAGTTCTTC. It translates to CASSLVPAGDEQFF. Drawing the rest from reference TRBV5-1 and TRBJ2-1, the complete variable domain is KAGVTQTPRYLIKTRGQQVTLSCSPISGHRSVSWYQQTPGQGLQFLFEYFSETQRNKGNFPGRFSGRQFSNSRSEMNVSTLELGDSALYLCASSLVPAGDEQFFGPGTRLTVL.

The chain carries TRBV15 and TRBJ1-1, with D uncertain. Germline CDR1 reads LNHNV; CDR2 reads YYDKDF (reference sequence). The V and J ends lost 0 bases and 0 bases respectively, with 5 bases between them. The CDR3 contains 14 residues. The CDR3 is CATSRDFMNTEAFF. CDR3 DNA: TGTGCCACCAGCAGAGACTTCATGAACACTGAAGCTTTCTTT.

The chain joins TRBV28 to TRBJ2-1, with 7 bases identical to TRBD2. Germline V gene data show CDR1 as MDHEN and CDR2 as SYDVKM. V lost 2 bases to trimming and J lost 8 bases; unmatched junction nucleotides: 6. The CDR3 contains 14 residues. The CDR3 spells CASSLMASGDEQFF. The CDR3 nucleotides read TGTGCCAGCAGTTTAATGGCTAGCGGCGATGAGCAGTTCTTC. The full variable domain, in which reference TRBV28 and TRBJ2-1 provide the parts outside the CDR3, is DVKVTQSSRYLVKRTGEKVFLECVQDMDHENMFWYRQDPGLGLRLIYFSYDVKMKEKGDIPEGYSVSREKKERFSLILESASTNQTSMYLCASSLMASGDEQFFGPGTRLTVL.

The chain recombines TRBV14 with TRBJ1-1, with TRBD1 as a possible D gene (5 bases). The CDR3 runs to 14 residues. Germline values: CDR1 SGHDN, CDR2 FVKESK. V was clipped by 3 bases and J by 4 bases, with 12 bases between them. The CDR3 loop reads CASSHSWGITEAFF. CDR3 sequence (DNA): TGTGCCAGCAGCCATAGTTGGGGGATCACTGAAGCTTTCTTT.

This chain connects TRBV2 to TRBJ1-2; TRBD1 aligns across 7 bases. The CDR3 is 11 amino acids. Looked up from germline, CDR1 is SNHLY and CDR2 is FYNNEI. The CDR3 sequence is CATTGMGGYTF. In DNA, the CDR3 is TGTGCTACGACAGGGATGGGTGGCTACACCTTC.

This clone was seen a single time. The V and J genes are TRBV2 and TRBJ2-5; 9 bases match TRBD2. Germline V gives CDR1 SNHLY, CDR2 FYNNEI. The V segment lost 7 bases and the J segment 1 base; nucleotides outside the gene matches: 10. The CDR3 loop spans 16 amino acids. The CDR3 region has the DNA TGTGCCAGCAAAGGGCCTCAGCGGGAGGCCCAAGAGACCCAGTACTTC. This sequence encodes CASKGPQREAQETQYF. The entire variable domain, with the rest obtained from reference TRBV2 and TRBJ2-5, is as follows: EPEVTQTPSHQVTQMGQEVILRCVPISNHLYFYWYRQILGQKVEFLVSFYNNEISEKSEIFDDQFSVERPDGSNFTLKIRSTKLEDSAMYFCASKGPQREAQETQYFGPGTRLLVL.

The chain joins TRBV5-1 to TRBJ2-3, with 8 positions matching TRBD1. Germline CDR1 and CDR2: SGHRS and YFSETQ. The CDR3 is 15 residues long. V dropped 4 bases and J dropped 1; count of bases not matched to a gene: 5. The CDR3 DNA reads TGCGCCAGCAGCACGGGACAGGAGGGCACAGATACGCAGTATTTT. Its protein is CASSTGQEGTDTQYF.

CDR3 residues: CASIPRDSPYNEQFF. The CDR3 nucleotides read TGTGCCAGCATCCCGAGAGACAGTCCCTACAATGAGCAGTTCTTC. The chain joins TRBV7-8 to TRBJ2-1; tentative D call: TRBD1 (5 bases). Germline V CDR1 and CDR2: SGHVS, FQNEAQ. The CDR3 consists of 15 residues. Trimming pared 7 bases from V and 2 bases from J, leaving 15 bases between.

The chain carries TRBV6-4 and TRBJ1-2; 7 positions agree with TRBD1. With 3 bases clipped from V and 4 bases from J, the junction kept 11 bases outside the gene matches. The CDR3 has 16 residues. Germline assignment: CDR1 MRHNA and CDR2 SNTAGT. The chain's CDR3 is CASSEVTGSPGYGYTF. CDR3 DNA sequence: TGTGCCAGCAGTGAGGTGACAGGGAGTCCAGGCTATGGCTACACCTTC.

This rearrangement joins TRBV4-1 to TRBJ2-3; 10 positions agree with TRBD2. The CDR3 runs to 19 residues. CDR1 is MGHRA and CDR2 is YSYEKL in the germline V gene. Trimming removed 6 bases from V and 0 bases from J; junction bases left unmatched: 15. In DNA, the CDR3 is TGCGCCAGCAGTCCAGGGGCGCTAGCGGGAGAGCTCAGCACAGATACGCAGTATTTT. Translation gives CASSPGALAGELSTDTQYF.

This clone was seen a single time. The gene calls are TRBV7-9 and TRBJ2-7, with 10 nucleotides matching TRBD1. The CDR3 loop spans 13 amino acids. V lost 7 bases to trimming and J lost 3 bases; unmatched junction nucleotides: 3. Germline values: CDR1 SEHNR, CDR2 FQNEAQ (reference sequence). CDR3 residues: CASIGTGDYEQYF. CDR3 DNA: TGTGCCAGCATCGGGACAGGGGACTACGAGCAGTACTTC.

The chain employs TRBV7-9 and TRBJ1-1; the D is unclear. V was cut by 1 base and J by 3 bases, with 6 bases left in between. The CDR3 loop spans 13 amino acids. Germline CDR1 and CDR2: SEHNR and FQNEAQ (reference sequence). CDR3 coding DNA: TGTGCCAGCAGCTTAGGGGGTGACACTGAAGCTTTCTTT. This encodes CASSLGGDTEAFF.

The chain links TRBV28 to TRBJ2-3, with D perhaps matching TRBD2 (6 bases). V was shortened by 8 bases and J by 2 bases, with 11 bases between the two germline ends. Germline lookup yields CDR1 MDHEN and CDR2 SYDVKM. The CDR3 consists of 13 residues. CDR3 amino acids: CASRGTFTDTQYF. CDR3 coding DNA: TGTGCCAGCCGAGGGACTTTCACAGATACGCAGTATTTT.

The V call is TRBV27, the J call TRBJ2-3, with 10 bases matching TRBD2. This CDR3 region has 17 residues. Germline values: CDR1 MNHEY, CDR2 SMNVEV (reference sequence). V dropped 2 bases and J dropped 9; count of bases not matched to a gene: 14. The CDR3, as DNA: TGTGCCAGCAGTTTAATACCGGGACTAGCGAGCCGATGGACGCAGTATTTT. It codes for CASSLIPGLASRWTQYF.

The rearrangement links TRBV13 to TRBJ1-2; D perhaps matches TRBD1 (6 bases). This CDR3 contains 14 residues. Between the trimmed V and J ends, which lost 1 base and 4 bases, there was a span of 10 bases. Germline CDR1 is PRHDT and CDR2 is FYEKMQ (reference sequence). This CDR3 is CASSLAGAVYGYTF. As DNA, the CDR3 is TGTGCCAGCAGCTTAGCAGGGGCGGTCTATGGCTACACCTTC.

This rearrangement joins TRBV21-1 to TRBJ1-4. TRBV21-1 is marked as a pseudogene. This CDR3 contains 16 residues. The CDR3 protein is CASSVLLGPINEKLFF. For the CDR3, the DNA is TGTGCCAGCAGCGTACTGTTGGGACCGATCAATGAAAAACTGTTTTTT.

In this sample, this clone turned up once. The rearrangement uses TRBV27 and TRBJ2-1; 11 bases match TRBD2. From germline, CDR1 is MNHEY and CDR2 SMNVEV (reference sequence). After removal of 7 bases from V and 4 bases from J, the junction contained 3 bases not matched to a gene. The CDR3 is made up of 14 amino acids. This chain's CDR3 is CASKTSGAYNEQFF. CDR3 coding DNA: TGTGCCAGCAAGACTAGCGGGGCTTACAATGAGCAGTTCTTC.